A selection of T cell receptor beta chains follows, all from one sample in a study of T cell responses to AZD1222 COVID-19 vaccine. TCRdb's copy holds only in-frame clones and misses some; the assay was immunoSEQ multiplex PCR. This table has 60,000 to 65,000 clones, 84% appearing once. The sample was peripheral blood, taken on day 0 of AZD1222 vaccination. The source of these receptors is an adult in good health. The CDR3 runs from the conserved cysteine through the conserved F or W. D genes are given only for firm matches. A clone size is listed for some rows: how often the clone was seen (once, few, many), or a class if it is expanded.

cdr3_aa: CATSRDSWDGTYEQYF; cdr3_nt: TGTGCCACCAGCAGAGATTCGTGGGACGGAACCTACGAGCAGTACTTC; v_call: TRBV15; d_call: -; j_call: TRBJ2-7; cdr3_length: 16; clone_size: -
cdr3_aa: CATSDQRQGAYNEQFF; cdr3_nt: TGTGCCACCAGTGATCAACGACAGGGGGCATACAATGAGCAGTTCTTC; v_call: TRBV24-1; d_call: TRBD1; j_call: TRBJ2-1; cdr3_length: 16; clone_size: -
cdr3_aa: CASSYRYTGELFF; cdr3_nt: TGTGCCAGCAGTTATAGGTACACCGGGGAGCTGTTTTTT; v_call: TRBV6-6; d_call: -; j_call: TRBJ2-2; cdr3_length: 13; clone_size: -
cdr3_aa: CASKGQGGVSPDF; cdr3_nt: TGTGCCAGCAAAGGACAGGGGGGGGTTTCCCCAGACTTC; v_call: TRBV12-3/TRBV12-4; d_call: TRBD1; j_call: TRBJ2-7; cdr3_length: 13; clone_size: -
cdr3_aa: CAISESVTSGGETQYF; cdr3_nt: TGTGCCATCAGTGAGTCGGTTACTAGCGGGGGAGAGACCCAGTACTTC; v_call: TRBV10-3; d_call: TRBD2; j_call: TRBJ2-5; cdr3_length: 16; clone_size: -
cdr3_aa: CASSIDAAVSSGNTIYF; cdr3_nt: TGTGCCAGTAGTATAGATGCTGCCGTTAGCTCTGGAAACACCATATATTTT; v_call: TRBV19; d_call: -; j_call: TRBJ1-3; cdr3_length: 17; clone_size: -
cdr3_aa: CASSLSLGWVNEQYF; cdr3_nt: TGTGCCAGCAGTTTATCGTTGGGGTGGGTCAACGAGCAGTACTTC; v_call: TRBV27; d_call: -; j_call: TRBJ2-7; cdr3_length: 15; clone_size: -
cdr3_aa: CASSLGAASGNTIYF; cdr3_nt: TGTGCCAGCAGCTTGGGGGCCGCTTCTGGAAACACCATATATTTT; v_call: TRBV5-5; d_call: -; j_call: TRBJ1-3; cdr3_length: 15; clone_size: -
cdr3_aa: CASTQGQGVIYGYTF; cdr3_nt: TGTGCCAGCACCCAGGGACAGGGTGTTATCTATGGCTACACCTTC; v_call: TRBV28; d_call: TRBD1; j_call: TRBJ1-2; cdr3_length: 15; clone_size: -
cdr3_aa: CASSLYPPGTVGTEAFF; cdr3_nt: TGTGCCAGCAGTTTATATCCCCCCGGGACGGTGGGGACTGAAGCTTTCTTT; v_call: TRBV27; d_call: -; j_call: TRBJ1-1; cdr3_length: 17; clone_size: -
cdr3_aa: CASTTAGMGETQYF; cdr3_nt: TGTGCCAGCACCACTGCGGGGATGGGAGAGACCCAGTACTTC; v_call: TRBV5-5; d_call: -; j_call: TRBJ2-5; cdr3_length: 14; clone_size: -
cdr3_aa: CASSFGGTGEPNQPQHF; cdr3_nt: TGTGCCAGCAGCTTTGGGGGGACGGGGGAGCCCAATCAGCCCCAGCATTTT; v_call: TRBV5-6; d_call: -; j_call: TRBJ1-5; cdr3_length: 17; clone_size: -
cdr3_aa: CASSLADQPQHF; cdr3_nt: TGTGCCAGCAGCTTAGCGGACCAGCCCCAGCATTTT; v_call: TRBV7-9; d_call: -; j_call: TRBJ1-5; cdr3_length: 12; clone_size: -
cdr3_aa: CTSALPAPLTDTQYF; cdr3_nt: TGCACCAGCGCTCTCCCGGCGCCCCTCACAGATACGCAGTATTTT; v_call: TRBV1; d_call: -; j_call: TRBJ2-3; cdr3_length: 15; clone_size: -
cdr3_aa: CASSYPGGDYTQYF; cdr3_nt: TGTGCCAGCAGTTACCCGGGGGGGGATTATACGCAGTATTTT; v_call: TRBV6-6; d_call: TRBD2; j_call: TRBJ2-3; cdr3_length: 14; clone_size: -
cdr3_aa: CASSQDRDRDYGYTF; cdr3_nt: TGTGCCAGCAGCCAAGATCGGGACAGGGACTATGGCTACACCTTC; v_call: TRBV4-2; d_call: TRBD1; j_call: TRBJ1-2; cdr3_length: 15; clone_size: -
cdr3_aa: CASSQDNWAGGNGYTF; cdr3_nt: TGCGCCAGCAGCCAAGATAATTGGGCAGGGGGAAATGGCTACACCTTC; v_call: TRBV4-3; d_call: TRBD1; j_call: TRBJ1-2; cdr3_length: 16; clone_size: -
cdr3_aa: CASSMVGDREKLFF; cdr3_nt: TGTGCCAGTAGTATGGTAGGGGATCGTGAAAAACTGTTTTTT; v_call: TRBV19; d_call: -; j_call: TRBJ1-4; cdr3_length: 14; clone_size: -
cdr3_aa: CASSEFTGNQETQYF; cdr3_nt: TGTGCCAGCAGTGAATTTACCGGGAACCAAGAGACCCAGTACTTC; v_call: TRBV6-1; d_call: -; j_call: TRBJ2-5; cdr3_length: 15; clone_size: few
cdr3_aa: CASSLDRGETQYF; cdr3_nt: TGTGCCAGCAGCTTGGACAGGGGAGAGACCCAGTACTTC; v_call: TRBV5-5; d_call: TRBD1; j_call: TRBJ2-5; cdr3_length: 13; clone_size: -
cdr3_aa: CASNLTGGDQPQHF; cdr3_nt: TGCGCCAGCAACTTGACAGGGGGCGATCAGCCCCAGCATTTT; v_call: TRBV23-1; d_call: TRBD1; j_call: TRBJ1-5; cdr3_length: 14; clone_size: once
cdr3_aa: CASSSITDTQYF; cdr3_nt: TGTGCCAGCAGTAGTATCACAGATACGCAGTATTTT; v_call: TRBV11-3; d_call: -; j_call: TRBJ2-3; cdr3_length: 12; clone_size: -
cdr3_aa: CASERDREASPLHF; cdr3_nt: TGCGCCAGCGAACGGGACAGAGAGGCTTCACCCCTCCACTTT; v_call: TRBV10-2; d_call: TRBD1; j_call: TRBJ1-6; cdr3_length: 14; clone_size: -
cdr3_aa: CASSSRTSWSSYEQYF; cdr3_nt: TGTGCCAGCAGTTCCCGGACTAGCTGGAGCTCCTACGAGCAGTACTTC; v_call: TRBV27; d_call: TRBD2; j_call: TRBJ2-7; cdr3_length: 16; clone_size: -
cdr3_aa: CASSPLPPLYNEQFF; cdr3_nt: TGTGCCAGTAGTCCCCTTCCGCCACTTTACAATGAGCAGTTCTTC; v_call: TRBV19; d_call: -; j_call: TRBJ2-1; cdr3_length: 15; clone_size: once
cdr3_aa: CASSPDVPTNEKLFF; cdr3_nt: TGTGCCAGCTCACCGGACGTTCCAACTAATGAAAAACTGTTTTTT; v_call: TRBV18; d_call: -; j_call: TRBJ1-4; cdr3_length: 15; clone_size: -
cdr3_aa: CAISNGGSSLEQYF; cdr3_nt: TGTGCCATCAGTAACGGGGGAAGTTCCCTCGAGCAGTACTTC; v_call: TRBV10-3; d_call: -; j_call: TRBJ2-7; cdr3_length: 14; clone_size: -
cdr3_aa: CASRDWPPGLATHEQYF; cdr3_nt: TGTGCCAGCAGAGATTGGCCCCCGGGACTAGCAACTCACGAGCAGTACTTC; v_call: TRBV28; d_call: TRBD2; j_call: TRBJ2-7; cdr3_length: 17; clone_size: -